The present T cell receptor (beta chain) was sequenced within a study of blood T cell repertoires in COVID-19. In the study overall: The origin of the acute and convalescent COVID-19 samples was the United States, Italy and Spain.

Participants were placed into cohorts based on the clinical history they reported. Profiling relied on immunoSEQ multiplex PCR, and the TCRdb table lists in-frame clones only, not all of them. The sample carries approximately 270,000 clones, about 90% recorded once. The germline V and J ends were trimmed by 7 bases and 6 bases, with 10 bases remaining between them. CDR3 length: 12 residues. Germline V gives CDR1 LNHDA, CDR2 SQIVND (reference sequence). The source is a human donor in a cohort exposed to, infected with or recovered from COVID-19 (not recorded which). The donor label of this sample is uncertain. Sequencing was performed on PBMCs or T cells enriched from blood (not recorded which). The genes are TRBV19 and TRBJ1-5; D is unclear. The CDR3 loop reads CASNPGSQPQHF. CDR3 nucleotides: TGTGCCAGTAATCCGGGAAGTCAGCCCCAGCATTTT.